The T cell receptor beta chain under discussion was sequenced for a study of STAT3 mutations in large granular lymphocyte leukemia. The germline V gene encodes CDR1 MGHDK and CDR2 SYGVNS. The CDR3 spans 12 residues. V was shortened by 7 bases and J by 5 bases, with 10 bases between the two germline ends. Notes on this clone: What it binds is unknown.

TCRdb's table, derived via immunoSEQ multiplex PCR, lists solely in-frame clones and lacks some. The data hold approximately 31,000 clones, with approximately 83% observed a single time. Findings and limits, study-wide: A small but highly pathogenic clone may have been missed. In T-cell large granular lymphocyte leukemia, about half of patients showed multiple immunodominant subclonotypes.

The sample was peripheral blood mononuclear cells. The receptor was isolated from a man aged 55-75 years with T-cell large granular lymphocyte leukemia. Some clones in this sample may be carry-over from other donors' samples. This chain links TRBV25-1 with TRBJ2-3, with D possibly TRBD2 on 5 matching bases. This CDR3 reads CASTSRVDTQYF. In DNA form, the CDR3 reads TGTGCCAGCACCTCGAGGGTAGATACGCAGTATTTT.